This T cell receptor beta chain was sequenced during a study of T cell clones after liver transplantation. Overall study context: In this trial, immunosuppression withdrawal was attempted within 2 years of liver transplant. As an antigen-independent comparator, third-party-reactive TCRbeta sequences came from pre-transplant mixed lymphocyte reactions.

Assay: immunoSEQ multiplex PCR; the TCRdb copy retains only in-frame clones and omits some. The sample has 2,000 to 2,500 clones; approximately 20% are singletons. J lost 5 bases, V lost 2 bases, and 6 bases had no gene match. Germline-derived CDR1 and CDR2 are MNHEY and SVGAGI. CDR3 length equals 14 residues. Proliferating CFSE-low MLR cells were sequenced to define alloreactive TCRbeta sequences. Pre-transplant recipient cells responded to graft donor PBMCs, splenocytes, lymph-node cells, or third-party PBMCs. General study results and limits: A larger donor-reactive than third-party decline suggested partial antigen-specific deletion.

Relative to its sample, this clone is medium-sized (0.01 to 0.1%). The antigen remains undetermined. This TCR derives from a human patient who received a liver transplant. Certain T cells may be donor cells from the graft. The sample comprised CD8+ T cells from cultured PBMCs. This rearrangement joins TRBV6-5 to TRBJ2-7; 7 nucleotides agree with TRBD2. The chain's CDR3 is CASSYGLEGHEQYF. The CDR3 DNA is TGTGCCAGCAGTTACGGACTAGAGGGCCACGAGCAGTACTTC.